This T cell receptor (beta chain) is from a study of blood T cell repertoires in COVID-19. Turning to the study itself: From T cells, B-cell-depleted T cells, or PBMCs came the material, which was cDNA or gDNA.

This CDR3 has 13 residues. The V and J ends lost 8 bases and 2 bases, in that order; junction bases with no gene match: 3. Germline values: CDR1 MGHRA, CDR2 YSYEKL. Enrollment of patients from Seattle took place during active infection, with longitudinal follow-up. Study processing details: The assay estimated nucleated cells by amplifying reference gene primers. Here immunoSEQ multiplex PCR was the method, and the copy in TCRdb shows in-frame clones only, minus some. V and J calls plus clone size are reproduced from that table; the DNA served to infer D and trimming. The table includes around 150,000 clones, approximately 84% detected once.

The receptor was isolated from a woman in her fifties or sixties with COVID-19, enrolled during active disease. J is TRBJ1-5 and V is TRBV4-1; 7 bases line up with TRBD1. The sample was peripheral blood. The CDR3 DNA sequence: TGCGCCAGCCGAGGACAGGGCAATCAGCCCCAGCATTTT. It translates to CASRGQGNQPQHF.